This TCR beta chain was recovered during a study of T cell repertoires in cytomegalovirus infection. Study-wide background: An indication of both CMV infection and matching HLA type came from public TCR beta signatures. Findings and limits, study-wide: In two of eight donors, the top clonotype was HLA-C-restricted CMV-specific. Cumulated frequencies of public TCR beta families served to identify carriers of CMV plus the relevant HLA.

TCRdb itself ran the reads through MiXCR, one entry per CDR3 protein. The data show 290,000 or so distinct CDR3 sequences, with roughly 25% seen just once and approximately 14% held by the top ten. On this clonotype itself: Its antigen is undetermined. One junction end disagrees with the germline gene, perhaps due to a read error.

Sequenced material: PBMCs. This TCR came from a human donor in good health (CMV status not recorded). Some clones in this sample may be carry-over from other donors' samples.

The CDR3 is CACSLTGGGVNSPLHF. CDR3 sequence (DNA): TGTGCCTGCAGCCTGACAGGGGGCGGCGTGAATTCACCCCTCCACTTT. V is TRBV12-3 or TRBV12-4 and J is TRBJ1-6; the match to TRBD1 covers 10 bases. This CDR3 contains 16 residues.